The T cell receptor (beta chain) described here comes from a study of sequential checkpoint blockade in melanoma. Study as a whole: Arm A got nivolumab then ipilimumab; arm B the reverse, 1:1. Both treatment sequences were followed by maintenance nivolumab.

Libraries were prepared by immunoSEQ multiplex PCR; TCRdb keeps only in-frame clonotypes and omits some of them. The sample yields approximately 8,800 clones, about 71% seen once. Treatment: randomized to nivolumab then ipilimumab (arm A) or the reverse (arm B). DNA-damaging chemotherapy had not been given to any patient beforehand. PBMC sorting kept live CD3+CD8+ cells without CD19 or CD56. This clone was found a few times. In germline, CDR1 is SSHAT, CDR2 FNYEAQ (reference sequence). The CDR3 covers 14 residues. The sequences come from CD8+ T cells sorted from blood (inferred from file names), collected from a patient given nivolumab and ipilimumab in sequence. The chain employs TRBV7-7 and TRBJ2-1; 9 bases agree with TRBD2. The origin of this receptor is a human donor with melanoma. CDR3 sequence (DNA): TGTGCTAGCCGAGCGGGGGGCTCCTACAATGAGCAGTTCTTC. Translated, it gives CASRAGGSYNEQFF.